This T cell receptor (beta chain) was identified in a study of cytomegalovirus exposure and HLA in healthy donors. Amplification used 60 Vbeta primers and 13 Jbeta primers. Produced via immunoSEQ multiplex PCR; TCRdb's table is partial and in-frame only. The sample shows around 210,000 clones, around 77% of them seen only once. The receptor comes from a woman in her 30s in good health and CMV-seronegative. The sequencing sample was made of PBMCs.

CDR3 coding DNA: TGTGCCTCCGCGGCAGCCAGCAATCAGCCCCAGCATTTT. This codes for CASAAASNQPQHF. V and J are TRBV10-3 and TRBJ1-5; D is ambiguous. Between the trimmed V and J ends, which lost 11 bases and 1 base, there was a span of 12 bases. The CDR3 is 13 amino acids. In germline, CDR1 is ENHRY, CDR2 SYGVKD.